This TCR beta chain was found in a study of vaccination and CD4 T cells after COVID-19. Overall study context: Post-vaccine specimens were obtained a median roughly 74 days after dose two (range 14 to 241). Cultures that served as controls received a CEFX pool, an HIV-1 Nef pool, or no peptide.

With the Oncomine TCR Beta short-read assay, DNA from cultured CD4+ T cells was sequenced. TCRdb recomputed calls from the PCR reads with MiXCR, one row per CDR3 protein. The table records 6,500 to 10,000 distinct CDR3 sequences, around 41% of them present only once. Regarding this clonotype: Its antigen remains unidentified.

In germline, CDR1 is DFQATT, CDR2 SNEGSKA (reference sequence). CDR3 length: 14 amino acids. V lost 1 base and J lost 8; bases outside the gene matches: 6. Regarding treatment: approximately nine-day PBMC culture with coronavirus spike peptide pools or control peptides (ViraFEST assay). Unexposed donor CD4+ T cells predated the COVID-19 pandemic, collected 2011-2018. The sequence derives from a human donor in good health. The chain is built from TRBV20-1 and TRBJ2-1, with 9 bases aligning to TRBD2. The specimen was CD4+ T cells from blood, cultured in vitro. CDR3: CSARAPTSGHEQFF. CDR3 in DNA: TGCAGTGCTAGAGCCCCGACTAGCGGCCATGAGCAGTTCTTC.